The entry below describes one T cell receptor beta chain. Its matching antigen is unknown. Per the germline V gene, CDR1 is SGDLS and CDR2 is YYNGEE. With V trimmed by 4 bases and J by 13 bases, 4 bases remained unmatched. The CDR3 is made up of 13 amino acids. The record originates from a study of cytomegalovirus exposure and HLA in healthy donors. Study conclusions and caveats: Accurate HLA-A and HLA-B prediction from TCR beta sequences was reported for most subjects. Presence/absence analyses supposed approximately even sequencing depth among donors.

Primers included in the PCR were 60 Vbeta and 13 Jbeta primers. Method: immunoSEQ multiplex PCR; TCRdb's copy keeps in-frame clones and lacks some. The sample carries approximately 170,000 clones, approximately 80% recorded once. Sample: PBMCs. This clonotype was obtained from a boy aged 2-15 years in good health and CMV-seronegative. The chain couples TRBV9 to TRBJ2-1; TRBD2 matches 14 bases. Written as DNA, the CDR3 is TGTGCCAGCAGCTTGGGACTAGCGGGGGACCAGTTCTTC. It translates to CASSLGLAGDQFF.